This T cell receptor (beta chain) came from a study of OX40 agonist ivuxolimab in advanced cancers. Study as a whole: The group had a mean age of around 60 years, ranged from about 20 to 79, and was 75% to 85% male. Findings of the study overall: Part of the nonresponder group also had normalized T-cell clonal expansion that was low.

Points on this clone: Its antigen is unknown.

The method was immunoSEQ multiplex PCR; TCRdb's version includes in-frame clones alone and lacks a portion of them. The sample carries 60,000 to 75,000 clones, 70% to 90% recorded once. Patients had blood sampled at baseline and again on cycle 4 day 1 and cycle 7 day 1. Trimming shortened V by 7 bases and J by 7 bases, and 16 bases separated the two germline ends. The CDR3 is made up of 13 amino acids. The germline CDR1 and CDR2 sequences are MNHNS and SASEGT. This chain joins TRBV6-1 and TRBJ1-1; the D is unclear. This specimen was CD4+ or CD8+ T cells sorted from blood, taken in a trial of the OX40 agonist ivuxolimab. The clonotype comes from an adult with an advanced solid tumor such as melanoma, head and neck, liver or kidney cancer. The CDR3 reads CASTQTVWGEAFF. CDR3 in DNA: TGTGCCAGCACTCAGACGGTCTGGGGTGAAGCTTTCTTT.